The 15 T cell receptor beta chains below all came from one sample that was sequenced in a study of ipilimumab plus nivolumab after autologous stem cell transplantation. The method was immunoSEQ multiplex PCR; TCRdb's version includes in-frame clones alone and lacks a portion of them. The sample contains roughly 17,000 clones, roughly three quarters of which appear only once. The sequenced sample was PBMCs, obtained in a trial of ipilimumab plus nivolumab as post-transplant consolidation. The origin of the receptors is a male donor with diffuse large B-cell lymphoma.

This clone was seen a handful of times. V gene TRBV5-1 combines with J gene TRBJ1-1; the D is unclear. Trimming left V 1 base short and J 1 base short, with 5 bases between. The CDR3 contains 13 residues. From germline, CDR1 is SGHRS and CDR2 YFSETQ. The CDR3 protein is CASSLWGNTEAFF. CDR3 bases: TGCGCCAGCAGCTTGTGGGGGAACACTGAAGCTTTCTTT.

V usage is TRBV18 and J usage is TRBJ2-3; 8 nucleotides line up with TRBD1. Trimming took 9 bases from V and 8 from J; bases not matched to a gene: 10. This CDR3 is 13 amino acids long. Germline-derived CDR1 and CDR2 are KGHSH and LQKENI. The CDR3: CASCQGALGTQYF. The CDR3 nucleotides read TGTGCCAGTTGCCAGGGGGCTCTCGGTACGCAGTATTTT.

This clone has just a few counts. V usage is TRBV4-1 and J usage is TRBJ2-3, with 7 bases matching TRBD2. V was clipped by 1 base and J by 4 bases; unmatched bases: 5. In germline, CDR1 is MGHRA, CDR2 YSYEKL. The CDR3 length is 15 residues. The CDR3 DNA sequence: TGCGCCAGCAGCCAAGTGACGGGAGGAGCAGATACGCAGTATTTT. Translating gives CASSQVTGGADTQYF.

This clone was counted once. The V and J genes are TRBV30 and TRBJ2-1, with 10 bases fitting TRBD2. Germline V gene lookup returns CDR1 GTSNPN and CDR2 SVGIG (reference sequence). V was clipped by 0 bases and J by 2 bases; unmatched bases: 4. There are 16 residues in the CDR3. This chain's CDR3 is CAWSVLGTSAYNEQFF. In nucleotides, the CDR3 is TGTGCCTGGAGTGTACTTGGGACTAGCGCCTACAATGAGCAGTTCTTC.

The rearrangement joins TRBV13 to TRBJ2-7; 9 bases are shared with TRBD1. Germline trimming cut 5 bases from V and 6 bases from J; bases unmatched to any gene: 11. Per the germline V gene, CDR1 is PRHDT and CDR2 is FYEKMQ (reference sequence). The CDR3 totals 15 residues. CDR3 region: CASSTPRTGAGEQYF. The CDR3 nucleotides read TGTGCCAGCAGCACCCCCAGGACAGGGGCGGGCGAGCAGTACTTC.

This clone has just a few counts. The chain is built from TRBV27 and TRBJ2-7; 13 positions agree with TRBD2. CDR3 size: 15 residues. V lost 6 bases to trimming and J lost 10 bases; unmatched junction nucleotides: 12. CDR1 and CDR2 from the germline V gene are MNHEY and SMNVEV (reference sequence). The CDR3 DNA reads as TGTGCCAGCAGGCCAACCGGGACTAGCGGGATAAGACAGTACTTC. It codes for CASRPTGTSGIRQYF.

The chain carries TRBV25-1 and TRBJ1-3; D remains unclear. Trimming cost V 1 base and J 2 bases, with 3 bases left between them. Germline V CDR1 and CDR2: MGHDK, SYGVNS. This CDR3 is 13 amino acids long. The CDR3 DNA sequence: TGTGCCAGCAGTGAATCGGCTGGAAACACCATATATTTT. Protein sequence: CASSESAGNTIYF. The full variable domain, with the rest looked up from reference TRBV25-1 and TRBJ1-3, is EADIYQTPRYLVIGTGKKITLECSQTMGHDKMYWYQQDPGMELHLIHYSYGVNSTEKGDLSSESTVSRIRTEHFPLTLESARPSHTSQYLCASSESAGNTIYFGEGSWLTVV.

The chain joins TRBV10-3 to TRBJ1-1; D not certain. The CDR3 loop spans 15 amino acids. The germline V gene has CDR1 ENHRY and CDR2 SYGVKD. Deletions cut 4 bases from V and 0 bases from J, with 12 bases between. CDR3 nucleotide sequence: TGTGCCATCAGTGCCCACTCAGCTATGAACACTGAAGCTTTCTTT. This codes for CAISAHSAMNTEAFF.

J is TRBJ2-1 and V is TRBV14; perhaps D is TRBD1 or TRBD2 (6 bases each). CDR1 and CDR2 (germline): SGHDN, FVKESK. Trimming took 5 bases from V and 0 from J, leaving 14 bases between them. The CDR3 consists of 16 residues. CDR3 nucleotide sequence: TGTGCCAGCAGCTTAAGGAGGGGGAGCTCCTACAATGAGCAGTTCTTC. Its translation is CASSLRRGSSYNEQFF.

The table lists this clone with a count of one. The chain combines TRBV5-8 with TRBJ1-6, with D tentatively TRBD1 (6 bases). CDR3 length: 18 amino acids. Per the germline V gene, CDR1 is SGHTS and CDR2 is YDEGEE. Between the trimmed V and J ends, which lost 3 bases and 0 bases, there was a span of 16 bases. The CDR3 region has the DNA TGTGCCAGCAGCTCGTTCCCCGGACAGAGCTCCTATAATTCACCCCTCCACTTT. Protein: CASSSFPGQSSYNSPLHF.

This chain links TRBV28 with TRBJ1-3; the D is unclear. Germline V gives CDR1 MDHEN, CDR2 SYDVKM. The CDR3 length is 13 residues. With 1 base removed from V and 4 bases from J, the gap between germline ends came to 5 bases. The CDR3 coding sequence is TGTGCCAGCAGTTTATTAGCCGGAAACACCATATATTTT. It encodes CASSLLAGNTIYF. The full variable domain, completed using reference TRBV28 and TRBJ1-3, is DVKVTQSSRYLVKRTGEKVFLECVQDMDHENMFWYRQDPGLGLRLIYFSYDVKMKEKGDIPEGYSVSREKKERFSLILESASTNQTSMYLCASSLLAGNTIYFGEGSWLTVV.

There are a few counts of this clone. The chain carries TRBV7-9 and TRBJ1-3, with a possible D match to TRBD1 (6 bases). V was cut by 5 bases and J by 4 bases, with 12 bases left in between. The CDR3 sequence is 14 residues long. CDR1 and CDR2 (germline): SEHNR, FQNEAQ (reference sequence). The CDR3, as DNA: TGTGCCAGCAGCCTAACAGGGCCCGGAAACACCATATATTTT. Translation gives CASSLTGPGNTIYF.

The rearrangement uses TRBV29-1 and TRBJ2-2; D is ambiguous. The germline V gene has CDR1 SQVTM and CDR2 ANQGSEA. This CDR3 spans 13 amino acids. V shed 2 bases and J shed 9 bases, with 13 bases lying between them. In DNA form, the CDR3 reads TGCAGCGTTGAAATGGGAAGGGTCCGGGAGCTGTTTTTT. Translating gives CSVEMGRVRELFF.

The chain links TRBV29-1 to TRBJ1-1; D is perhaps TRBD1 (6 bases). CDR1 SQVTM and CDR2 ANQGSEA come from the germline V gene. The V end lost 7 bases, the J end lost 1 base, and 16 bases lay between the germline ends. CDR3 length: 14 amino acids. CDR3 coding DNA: TGCAGCGGGACAGTAAGGAGGACGAACACTGAAGCTTTCTTT. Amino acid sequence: CSGTVRRTNTEAFF.

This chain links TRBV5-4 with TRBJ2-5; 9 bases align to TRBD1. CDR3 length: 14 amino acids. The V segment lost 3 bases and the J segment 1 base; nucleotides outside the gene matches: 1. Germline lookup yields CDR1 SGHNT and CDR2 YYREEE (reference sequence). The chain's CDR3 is CASSWDRVQETQYF. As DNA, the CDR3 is TGTGCCAGCAGCTGGGACAGGGTCCAAGAGACCCAGTACTTC.